What follows is one T cell receptor (beta chain) and its context. Its antigen is currently unknown. The study, taken as a whole, reports: The TCR gene usage of tumor memory CD4+ T cells clustered together with blood and lymph node memory CD4+ cells and with lymph node naive CD4+ cells. Whole repertoires were not studied in the larger cohort, only one V-J beta rearrangement.

TCRdb ran MiXCR on the 5' RACE reads and lists one entry per CDR3 protein. The sample consists of about 6,000 distinct CDR3 sequences, roughly 59% of them appearing once. The clonotype originates from a female donor with breast cancer. Sequenced input: naive CD4+ T cells sorted from blood. Subset noted: naive CD4+ T cells, CD4+CD45RA+CD25-.

CDR3 protein: CSVLGRVTDTQYF. CDR3 sequence (DNA): TGCAGCGTTCTGGGTAGGGTCACAGATACGCAGTATTTT. The chain uses TRBV29-1 and TRBJ2-3; D not certain. The CDR3 is 13 residues long. Germline CDR1 SQVTM, CDR2 ANQGSEA. V lost 5 bases, J lost 2 bases, and 11 bases lay in between.